The 29 T cell receptor beta chains below come from one sample, sequenced in a study of blood T cell repertoires in COVID-19. Measured with immunoSEQ multiplex PCR; TCRdb has only the in-frame clones, and not every one. The sample records tens of thousands of clones, about 85% being singletons. Sequencing input: peripheral blood. The receptors come from a woman of 80 years or more with COVID-19, enrolled during active disease.

The chain links TRBV7-2 to TRBJ1-6; possible D gene TRBD1, 5 bases. The germline gives CDR1 SGHTA, CDR2 FQGNSA. This CDR3 contains 14 residues. With 3 bases removed from V and 7 bases from J, the gap between germline ends came to 10 bases. CDR3 nucleotide sequence: TGTGCCAGCAGCTTTTCCCAGGGAAATTCACCCCTCCACTTT. Its translation is CASSFSQGNSPLHF.

The chain employs TRBV5-1 and TRBJ2-1; 10 bases map to TRBD2. J was trimmed by 4 bases and V by 2 bases; bases with no gene match: 3. Germline lookup yields CDR1 SGHRS and CDR2 YFSETQ. The CDR3 consists of 15 residues. The CDR3 DNA is TGCGCCAGCAGCTTAACTAGCGGGACTTACAATGAGCAGTTCTTC. Translated: CASSLTSGTYNEQFF.

CDR3 sequence: CASRAVGAVNTGELFF. The CDR3 nucleotides read TGTGCCAGCCGCGCCGTGGGGGCTGTCAACACCGGGGAGCTGTTTTTT. The chain joins TRBV3-1 (or the pseudogene TRBV3-2) to TRBJ2-2; D is possibly TRBD1 (6 bases). The CDR3 contains 16 residues. Trimming pared 8 bases from V and 2 bases from J, leaving 18 bases between. Germline V gene sequence: CDR1 LGHDT, CDR2 YNNKEL (reference sequence).

In this sample, this clone turned up once. The V call is TRBV10-2, the J call TRBJ2-3, with 7 bases that match TRBD1. Germline-derived CDR1 and CDR2 are WSHSY and SAAADI. V lost 6 bases to trimming and J lost 3 bases; unmatched junction nucleotides: 3. CDR3 size: 13 residues. CDR3: CASSLQGTDTQYF. CDR3 nucleotides: TGCGCCAGCAGCTTACAGGGGACAGATACGCAGTATTTT.

The chain joins TRBV6-1 to TRBJ2-5, with 11 bases aligning to TRBD2. CDR1 and CDR2 from the germline V gene are MNHNS and SASEGT. V lost 2 bases, J lost 5 bases, and 1 base stayed unmatched. The CDR3 is 14 residues long. As DNA, the CDR3 is TGTGCCAGCAGTGAACTAGCGGGAGGCGAGACCCAGTACTTC. This codes for CASSELAGGETQYF.

This clone was observed a handful of times. V usage is TRBV5-1 and J usage is TRBJ2-7; D perhaps matches TRBD1 (5 bases). Trimming shortened V by 0 bases and J by 1 base, and 5 bases separated the two germline ends. CDR1 and CDR2 (germline): SGHRS, YFSETQ. The CDR3 spans 13 residues. The CDR3 loop is CASSLAGSYEQYF. CDR3 DNA sequence: TGCGCCAGCAGCTTGGCAGGGTCCTACGAGCAGTACTTC.

The chain joins TRBV18 to TRBJ2-2, with 9 bases fitting TRBD1. The trim removed 3 bases at V and 4 bases at J, leaving 6 bases unmatched. Germline V gene sequence: CDR1 KGHSH, CDR2 LQKENI. The CDR3 length is 16 residues. CDR3 DNA sequence: TGTGCCAGCTCACCCACCATGACAGGGGGCACCGGGGAGCTGTTTTTT. This codes for CASSPTMTGGTGELFF.

The chain is built from TRBV21-1 and TRBJ2-3; TRBD2 was called by the table and not checked on the DNA. TRBV21-1 constitutes a pseudogene. The CDR3 runs 14 residues. The CDR3 DNA sequence: TGTGCCAGCAGCAAAGTAGCGGTCAAGGATACGCAGTATTTT. Amino acids: CASSKVAVKDTQYF.

This chain joins TRBV5-1 and TRBJ2-2; 7 nucleotides line up with TRBD1. The germline CDR1 and CDR2 sequences are SGHRS and YFSETQ. This CDR3 is built from 16 residues. V was clipped by 4 bases and J by 6 bases; unmatched bases: 12. Here the CDR3 DNA reads TGCGCCAGCAGCCCGACAGGGCGGAGTGACGCCGGGGAGCTGTTTTTT. As protein: CASSPTGRSDAGELFF.

The rearrangement links TRBV7-6 to TRBJ1-2, with TRBD1 matching 8 bases. The CDR3 runs 15 residues. V shed 5 bases and J 4 bases; nucleotides not matched to a gene: 9. In germline, CDR1 is SGHVS, CDR2 FNYEAQ. CDR3 sequence: CASSPWTGRGYGYTF. The CDR3 bases are TGTGCCAGCAGCCCTTGGACAGGGCGAGGCTATGGCTACACCTTC.

The chain recombines TRBV5-1 with TRBJ2-1; possibly TRBD2 for D (5 bases). Germline values: CDR1 SGHRS, CDR2 YFSETQ. The CDR3 contains 15 residues. V lost 2 bases and J 8 bases, leaving 17 bases between the germline ends. The CDR3 loop reads CASSLPGILADEQFF. The CDR3 coding sequence is TGCGCCAGCAGCTTACCGGGAATCCTGGCCGATGAGCAGTTCTTC.

This clone is a singleton in its sample. The chain joins TRBV6-2 or TRBV6-3 to TRBJ2-1; 9 positions match TRBD2. CDR1 MNHEY and CDR2 SVGEGT come from the germline V gene. CDR3 length: 16 amino acids. The V gene end was trimmed by 2 bases and the J gene end by 4 bases; junction bases not matched to a gene: 6. This chain's CDR3 is CASSYAAGGVYNEQFF. CDR3 nucleotides: TGTGCCAGCAGTTACGCGGCGGGGGGGGTATACAATGAGCAGTTCTTC.

CDR3 nucleotide sequence: TGTGCCAGCAGCTTGTCCCCGGGAACTGAAGCTTTCTTT. Residues: CASSLSPGTEAFF. The chain employs TRBV5-5 and TRBJ1-1; the D is unclear. Germline V gene sequence: CDR1 SGHKS, CDR2 YYEKEE (reference sequence). Deletions cut 1 base from V and 5 bases from J, with 9 bases between. CDR3 length equals 13 residues. Full variable domain (remainder filled in from reference TRBV5-5 and TRBJ1-1): DAGVTQSPTHLIKTRGQQVTLRCSPISGHKSVSWYQQVLGQGPQFIFQYYEKEERGRGNFPDRFSARQFPNYSSELNVNALLLGDSALYLCASSLSPGTEAFFGQGTRLTVV.

In its sample, this clone was seen a few times. The chain carries TRBV6-5 and TRBJ1-3; 10 positions match TRBD1. The CDR3 extends over 15 amino acids. The germline V gene has CDR1 MNHEY and CDR2 SVGAGI. J lost 0 bases, V lost 6 bases, and 2 bases had no gene match. CDR3 loop: CASRRQGASGNTIYF. The CDR3 DNA is TGTGCCAGCAGGAGACAGGGGGCCTCTGGAAACACCATATATTTT.

The chain employs TRBV28 and TRBJ1-5; 7 positions match TRBD1. This CDR3 has 15 amino acids. The V gene end was trimmed by 6 bases and the J gene end by 1 base; junction bases not matched to a gene: 6. Germline CDR1 reads MDHEN; CDR2 reads SYDVKM. CDR3 sequence: CASSRQGGSNQPQHF. In DNA, the CDR3 is TGTGCCAGCAGCAGACAGGGTGGGAGCAATCAGCCCCAGCATTTT.

The rearrangement uses TRBV18 and TRBJ2-1, with 8 bases identical to TRBD2. CDR3 length equals 14 residues. CDR1 is KGHSH, CDR2 LQKENI, per germline. V shed 3 bases, J shed 6 bases, and the junction held 4 bases outside the gene matches. The chain's CDR3 is CASSPGLGINEQFF. CDR3 DNA: TGTGCCAGCTCACCGGGACTAGGCATCAATGAGCAGTTCTTC.

This sequence joins TRBV18 and TRBJ1-6; D gene uncertain. The CDR3 loop spans 14 amino acids. The germline V gene encodes CDR1 KGHSH and CDR2 LQKENI. With 5 bases removed from V and 8 bases from J, the gap between germline ends came to 13 bases. CDR3 residues: CASSRRVEDSPLHF. In DNA, the CDR3 is TGTGCCAGCTCAAGAAGGGTGGAGGATTCACCCCTCCACTTT.

The gene calls are TRBV5-6 and TRBJ2-7, with 9 bases lining up with TRBD2. Trimming cost V 1 base and J 4 bases; bases outside gene matches: 6. The CDR3 loop spans 15 amino acids. The germline gives CDR1 SGHDT, CDR2 YYEEEE. CDR3 protein: CASSLSLAGQYEQYF. The CDR3 DNA reads as TGTGCCAGCAGCTTGAGTCTAGCGGGGCAGTACGAGCAGTACTTC.

The CDR3 is CASSEGGSRQYF. The CDR3 DNA sequence: TGTGCCAGCAGTGAAGGTGGGAGCAGGCAGTACTTC. This chain connects TRBV6-1 to TRBJ2-7; D may be TRBD2 (5 bases). V dropped 1 base and J dropped 9 bases, with 10 bases sitting between them. This CDR3 has 12 amino acids. Germline lookup yields CDR1 MNHNS and CDR2 SASEGT.

DNA of the CDR3: TGTGCCAGCAGCCAAGATGGAGGGGGCCGCTATGGCTACACCTTC. Translated: CASSQDGGGRYGYTF. The gene calls are TRBV3-1 (or the pseudogene TRBV3-2) and TRBJ1-2; 7 positions match TRBD1. The germline V gene encodes CDR1 LGHDT and CDR2 YNNKEL (reference sequence). The CDR3 sequence is 15 residues long. Trimming took 0 bases from V and 4 from J; bases not matched to a gene: 5.

J is TRBJ2-3 and V is TRBV6-6; the D gene is possibly TRBD2 (5 bases). This CDR3 spans 15 amino acids. Trimming left V 5 bases short and J 2 bases short, with 14 bases between. Germline V lookup: CDR1 MNHNY, CDR2 SVGAGI (reference sequence). CDR3 protein: CASSPRRDATDTQYF. CDR3 sequence (DNA): TGTGCCAGCAGTCCTCGACGGGATGCCACAGATACGCAGTATTTT.

The chain uses TRBV7-2 and TRBJ2-7, with 9 bases that match TRBD1. The J segment lost 10 bases and the V segment lost 3 bases, leaving 10 bases of the junction unmatched. This CDR3 has 14 amino acids. From germline, CDR1 is SGHTA and CDR2 FQGNSA. Here the CDR3 DNA reads TGTGCCAGCAGCTTCGACAGGGGGTCAAGGGAACAGTACTTC. The encoded protein is CASSFDRGSREQYF.

This chain connects TRBV6-6 to TRBJ1-2, with 8 bases that match TRBD1. The J segment lost 3 bases and the V segment lost 2 bases, leaving 2 bases of the junction unmatched. Germline V lookup: CDR1 MNHNY, CDR2 SVGAGI (reference sequence). This CDR3 is built from 14 residues. The CDR3 sequence is CASSYQQGDYGYTF. DNA for the CDR3: TGTGCCAGCAGTTACCAACAGGGGGACTATGGCTACACCTTC.

This chain uses TRBV6-5 with TRBJ2-4, with a tentative D call TRBD1 (5 bases). Germline-derived CDR1 and CDR2 are MNHEY and SVGAGI. The V gene lost 7 bases and the J gene lost 9 bases, with 16 bases spanning the gap. The CDR3 is 13 residues long. The CDR3 spells CASTNPGSGIQYF. CDR3 DNA: TGTGCCAGCACCAATCCAGGGTCTGGCATTCAGTACTTC.

The chain recombines TRBV6-5 with TRBJ2-3; D might be TRBD1 (6 bases). The germline CDR1 and CDR2 sequences are MNHEY and SVGAGI. This CDR3 region has 14 residues. V lost 6 bases, J lost 4 bases, and 14 bases lay in between. The CDR3 loop is CASRSEQGADTQYF. As DNA, the CDR3 is TGTGCCAGCAGATCAGAACAGGGCGCAGATACGCAGTATTTT.

This rearrangement joins TRBV19 to TRBJ2-1; TRBD1 matches at 8 bases. Germline V CDR1 and CDR2: LNHDA, SQIVND (reference sequence). The ends lost 6 bases at V and 0 bases at J; junction bases unmatched: 10. The CDR3 runs 17 residues. Here the CDR3 DNA reads TGTGCCAGTAGCCACCAAACAGGGGGATTCTCCTACAATGAGCAGTTCTTC. The encoded protein is CASSHQTGGFSYNEQFF.

The chain recombines TRBV27 with TRBJ2-2, with 9 positions matching TRBD2. CDR3 size: 18 residues. Germline V gives CDR1 MNHEY, CDR2 SMNVEV (reference sequence). V gave up 7 bases and J gave up 0 bases; unmatched junction bases: 12. CDR3 DNA: TGTGCCAGCACGGTGCGGGGGGGTATCTACGCGAACACCGGGGAGCTGTTTTTT. Amino acids: CASTVRGGIYANTGELFF.

A remark on this clone: A read error may produce the germline difference seen at one junction end. Other DNA sequences within the sample encode an identical CDR3. The V and J genes are TRBV24-1 and TRBJ2-5; TRBD1 matches 9 bases. This CDR3 has 15 amino acids. Germline CDR1 KGHDR, CDR2 SFDVKD. CDR3 in amino acids: CATSVRTGVGETQYF. CDR3 in DNA: TGTGCCACCAGTGTGAGGACAGGGGTGGGGGAGACTCAGTACTTC.

Notes on this clone: Its ends do not fully match the called genes, so a read error is possible. J is TRBJ1-4 and V is TRBV18, with D tentatively TRBD1 (6 bases). In germline, CDR1 is KGHSH, CDR2 LQKENI. The CDR3 is 16 residues long. CDR3 DNA sequence: TGTGCCAGCTCACCACCGGGGGGGACAACAAATGAAAAACTGTTTTTT. It translates to CASSPPGGTTNEKLFF.